What follows are 14 T cell receptor beta chains derived from one specimen sequenced in a study of shared clonotypes between healthy human individuals (TCRdb year 2020). Library prep was done by the immunoSEQ multiplex PCR assay. TCRdb took over this immuneACCESS table, retaining in-frame rearrangements with V and J assigned. Such tables are incomplete; in checked studies, under half of the missing clones stem from an unresolved V gene, and the remainder is unexplained. This sample holds 2 million to 2.5 million clones; approximately 95% were observed only once. In total, the top ten clones hold under 0.45% of the sample. Sequencing was carried out using naive CD4+ T cells from PBMCs. The sample's cell subset or site label, in plain terms: CD45RA+ positively selected. The source is a man younger than 35 in good health. Some clones in this sample may be carry-over from other donors' samples.

This rearrangement joins TRBV19 to TRBJ2-7; the D is unclear. In germline, CDR1 is LNHDA, CDR2 SQIVND (reference sequence). The CDR3 has 13 amino acids. Trimming left V 6 bases short and J 3 bases short, with 12 bases between. The chain's CDR3 is CASRKIDDYEQYF. The CDR3 DNA reads as TGTGCCAGTAGGAAGATTGACGACTACGAGCAGTACTTC.

V gene TRBV4-1 combines with J gene TRBJ2-6; weak D call: TRBD1 (7 bases). Trimming shortened V by 0 bases and J by 0 bases, and 15 bases separated the two germline ends. Germline CDR1 MGHRA, CDR2 YSYEKL. The length of the CDR3 is 19 residues. The CDR3 DNA follows: TGCGCCAGCAGCCAAGATCGGAGGGGGCAGCTCTCTGGGGCCAACGTCCTGACTTTC. Protein sequence: CASSQDRRGQLSGANVLTF.

The gene calls are TRBV28 and TRBJ1-3, with D maybe TRBD1 (5 bases). The CDR3 spans 15 residues. The germline V and J ends were trimmed by 5 bases and 4 bases, with 15 bases remaining between them. Germline V gives CDR1 MDHEN, CDR2 SYDVKM. The CDR3 region has the DNA TGTGCCAGCAGTAACGGGGACTATCTGGGAAACACCATATATTTT. Its translation is CASSNGDYLGNTIYF. Full variable domain (remainder filled in from reference TRBV28 and TRBJ1-3): DVKVTQSSRYLVKRTGEKVFLECVQDMDHENMFWYRQDPGLGLRLIYFSYDVKMKEKGDIPEGYSVSREKKERFSLILESASTNQTSMYLCASSNGDYLGNTIYFGEGSWLTVV.

The CDR3 nucleotides read TGTGCCAGCAGTTTCACGAGGGCGGGAGACCAGTACTTC. This translates into CASSFTRAGDQYF. The chain combines TRBV28 with TRBJ2-5; 7 positions match TRBD2. The CDR3 is 13 amino acids. V shed 3 bases and J 10 bases; nucleotides not matched to a gene: 8. Germline-derived CDR1 and CDR2 are MDHEN and SYDVKM.

As for this clone: Other DNA sequences in this specimen translate into the identical CDR3. The genes are TRBV5-1 and TRBJ2-1; TRBD2 matches 8 bases. This CDR3 spans 15 amino acids. Germline assignment: CDR1 SGHRS and CDR2 YFSETQ. V shed 0 bases, J shed 3 bases, and the junction held 2 bases outside the gene matches. The CDR3 reads CASSLGSGNYNEQFF. CDR3 DNA sequence: TGCGCCAGCAGCTTGGGTAGCGGGAACTACAATGAGCAGTTCTTC.

J is TRBJ2-5 and V is TRBV4-1; 8 bases fit TRBD1. V lost 1 base, J lost 4 bases, and 5 bases stayed unmatched. This CDR3 contains 15 residues. Germline V lookup: CDR1 MGHRA, CDR2 YSYEKL. CDR3 sequence: CASSQVPGGLETQYF. CDR3 coding DNA: TGCGCCAGCAGCCAAGTCCCAGGGGGCCTAGAGACCCAGTACTTC.

Regarding this clone: Other DNA sequences of this sample code for an identical CDR3. The chain recombines TRBV7-9 with TRBJ2-5; no clear D. V shed 3 bases and J shed 2 bases, with 1 base lying between them. There are 11 residues in the CDR3. The germline gives CDR1 SEHNR, CDR2 FQNEAQ (reference sequence). The CDR3 reads CASSLQETQYF. The CDR3 nucleotides read TGTGCCAGCAGCTTGCAAGAGACCCAGTACTTC.

About this clone: This sample also contains other DNA sequences that code for the same CDR3. The chain joins TRBV30 to TRBJ2-1; no reliable D call. Trimming stripped 4 bases from V and 0 bases from J, with 1 base between. CDR3 size: 11 residues. Per the germline V gene, CDR1 is GTSNPN and CDR2 is SVGIG (reference sequence). The CDR3 region is CAWTSYNEQFF. CDR3 DNA sequence: TGTGCCTGGACCTCCTACAATGAGCAGTTCTTC.

The V gene is TRBV6-1, the J gene TRBJ2-3, with TRBD2 matching 7 bases. V lost 8 bases, J lost 9 bases, and 5 bases stayed unmatched. Germline values: CDR1 MNHNS, CDR2 SASEGT. The CDR3 runs 11 residues. The CDR3 nucleotides are TGTGCCAGCGCGGGAGTCCGAACGCAGTATTTT. It specifies CASAGVRTQYF.

This clone was recorded only once. The chain joins TRBV7-3 to TRBJ2-1; maybe TRBD1 (5 bases). Germline lookup yields CDR1 SGHTA and CDR2 FQGTGA. The CDR3 covers 14 residues. The V end lost 5 bases, the J end lost 5 bases, and 13 bases lay between the germline ends. Written as DNA, the CDR3 is TGTGCCAGCAGCGAAGACAGAGACAACAATGAGCAGTTCTTC. Its translation: CASSEDRDNNEQFF.

The V gene is TRBV30, the J gene TRBJ2-2; D is unclear. CDR3 size: 15 residues. Trimming stripped 0 bases from V and 2 bases from J, with 10 bases between. In germline, CDR1 is GTSNPN, CDR2 SVGIG (reference sequence). CDR3 coding DNA: TGTGCCTGGAGTGTCCCCTTTGTTAACACCGGGGAGCTGTTTTTT. Residues: CAWSVPFVNTGELFF.

The chain combines TRBV5-1 with TRBJ2-2, with a tentative D call TRBD1 (5 bases). The germline V gene encodes CDR1 SGHRS and CDR2 YFSETQ. The CDR3 is 16 amino acids. V lost 1 base and J lost 5, with 15 bases in between. CDR3 region: CASSLIGAGKTGELFF. CDR3 nucleotides: TGCGCCAGCAGCTTGATAGGGGCAGGGAAAACCGGGGAGCTGTTTTTT.

The chain is built from TRBV5-1 and TRBJ2-5; TRBD1 agrees at 7 bases. Losses at the gene ends were 4 bases for V and 2 bases for J; bases not matched to a gene: 11. Looked up from germline, CDR1 is SGHRS and CDR2 is YFSETQ. There are 16 residues in the CDR3. The CDR3 sequence: CASSLDRVWLQETQYF. Here the CDR3 DNA reads TGCGCCAGCAGCCTTGACAGGGTTTGGCTGCAAGAGACCCAGTACTTC.

The genes are TRBV19 and TRBJ2-4; D gene ambiguous. This CDR3 region has 20 residues. Germline CDR1 and CDR2: LNHDA and SQIVND (reference sequence). Trimming took 5 bases from V and 0 from J, leaving 26 bases between them. DNA of the CDR3: TGTGCCAGTAGTCCGATGGGCGGCAGCAAGGTACCTTTAGCCAAAAACATTCAGTACTTC. It yields the protein CASSPMGGSKVPLAKNIQYF.